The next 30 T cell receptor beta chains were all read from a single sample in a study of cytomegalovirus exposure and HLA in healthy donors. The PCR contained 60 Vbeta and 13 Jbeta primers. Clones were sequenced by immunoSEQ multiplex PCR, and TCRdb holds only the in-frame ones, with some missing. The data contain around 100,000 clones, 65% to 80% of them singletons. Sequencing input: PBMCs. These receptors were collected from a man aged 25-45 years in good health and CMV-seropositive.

The CDR3 nucleotides are TGTGCCAGCACGATGGAGGCCAGACATCAGCCCCAGCATTTT. As protein: CASTMEARHQPQHF. The rearrangement links TRBV6-1 to TRBJ1-5; D gene uncertain. The CDR3 extends over 14 amino acids. Germline V lookup: CDR1 MNHNS, CDR2 SASEGT. V was pared by 7 bases and J by 5 bases, with 15 bases between.

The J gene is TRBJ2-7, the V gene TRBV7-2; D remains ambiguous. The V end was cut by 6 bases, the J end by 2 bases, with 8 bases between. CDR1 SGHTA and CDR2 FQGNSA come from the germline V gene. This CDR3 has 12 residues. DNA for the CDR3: TGTGCCAGCAGTCAGTTTGCCTACGAGCAGTACTTC. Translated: CASSQFAYEQYF. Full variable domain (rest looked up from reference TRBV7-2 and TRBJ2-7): GAGVSQSPSNKVTEKGKDVELRCDPISGHTALYWYRQSLGQGLEFLIYFQGNSAPDKSGLPSDRFSAERTGGSVSTLTIQRTQQEDSAVYLCASSQFAYEQYFGPGTRLTVT.

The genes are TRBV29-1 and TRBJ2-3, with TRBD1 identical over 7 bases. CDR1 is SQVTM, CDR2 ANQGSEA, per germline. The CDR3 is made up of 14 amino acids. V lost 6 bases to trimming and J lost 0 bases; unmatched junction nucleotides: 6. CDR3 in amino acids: CSVYGTDSTDTQYF. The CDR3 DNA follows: TGCAGCGTATACGGGACAGACAGCACAGATACGCAGTATTTT.

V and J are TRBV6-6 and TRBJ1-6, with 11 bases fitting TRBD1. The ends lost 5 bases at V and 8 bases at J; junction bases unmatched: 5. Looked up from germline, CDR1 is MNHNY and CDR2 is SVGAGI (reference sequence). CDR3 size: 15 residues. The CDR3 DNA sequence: TGTGCCAGCAGTCTCCGGGACAGGGGGGATTCACCCCTCCACTTT. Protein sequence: CASSLRDRGDSPLHF.

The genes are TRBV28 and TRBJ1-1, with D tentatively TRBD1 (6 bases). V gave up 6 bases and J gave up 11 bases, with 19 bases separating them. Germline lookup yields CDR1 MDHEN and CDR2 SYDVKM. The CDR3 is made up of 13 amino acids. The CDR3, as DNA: TGTGCCAGCAGCCTACCGGGGGGGCAGGGGGCTTTCTTT. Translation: CASSLPGGQGAFF.

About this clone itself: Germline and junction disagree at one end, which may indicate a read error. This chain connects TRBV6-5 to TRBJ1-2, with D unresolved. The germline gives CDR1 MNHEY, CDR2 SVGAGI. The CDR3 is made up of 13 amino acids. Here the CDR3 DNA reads TGTGCCAGCAGTCTCCTATCCAACTATGGCTACCCCTTC. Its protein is CASSLLSNYGYPF.

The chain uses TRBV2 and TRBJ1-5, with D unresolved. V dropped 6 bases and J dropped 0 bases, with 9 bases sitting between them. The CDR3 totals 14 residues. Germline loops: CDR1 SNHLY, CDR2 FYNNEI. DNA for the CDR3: TGTGCCAGCAGACGCGAGGTTAGCAATCAGCCCCAGCATTTT. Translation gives CASRREVSNQPQHF.

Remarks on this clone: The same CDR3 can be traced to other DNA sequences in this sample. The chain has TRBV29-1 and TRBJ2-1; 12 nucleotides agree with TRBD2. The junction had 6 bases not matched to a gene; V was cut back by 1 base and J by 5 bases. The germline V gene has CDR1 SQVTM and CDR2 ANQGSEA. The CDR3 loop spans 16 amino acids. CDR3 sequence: CSVEGASGGADNEQFF. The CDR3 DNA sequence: TGCAGCGTTGAAGGGGCTAGCGGGGGGGCTGACAATGAGCAGTTCTTC.

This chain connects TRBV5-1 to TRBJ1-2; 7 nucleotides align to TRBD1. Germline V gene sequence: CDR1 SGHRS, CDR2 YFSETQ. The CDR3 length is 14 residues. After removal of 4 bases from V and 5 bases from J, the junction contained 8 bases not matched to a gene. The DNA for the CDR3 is TGCGCCAGCAGCATTGCCCAGGGGGGATATGGCTACACCTTC. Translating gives CASSIAQGGYGYTF. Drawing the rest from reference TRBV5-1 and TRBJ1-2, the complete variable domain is KAGVTQTPRYLIKTRGQQVTLSCSPISGHRSVSWYQQTPGQGLQFLFEYFSETQRNKGNFPGRFSGRQFSNSRSEMNVSTLELGDSALYLCASSIAQGGYGYTFGSGTRLTVV.

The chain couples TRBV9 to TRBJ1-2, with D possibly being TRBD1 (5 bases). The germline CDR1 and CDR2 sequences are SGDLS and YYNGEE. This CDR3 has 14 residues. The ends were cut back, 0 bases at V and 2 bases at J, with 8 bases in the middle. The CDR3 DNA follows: TGTGCCAGCAGCGTAGGGGGCCTGAACTATGGCTACACCTTC. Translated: CASSVGGLNYGYTF.

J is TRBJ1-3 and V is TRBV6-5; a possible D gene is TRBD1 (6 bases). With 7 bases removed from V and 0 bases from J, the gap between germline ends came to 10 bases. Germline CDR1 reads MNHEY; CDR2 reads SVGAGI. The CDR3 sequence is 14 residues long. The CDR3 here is CASKTGRSGNTIYF. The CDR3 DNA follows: TGTGCCAGCAAAACAGGGCGCTCTGGAAACACCATATATTTT.

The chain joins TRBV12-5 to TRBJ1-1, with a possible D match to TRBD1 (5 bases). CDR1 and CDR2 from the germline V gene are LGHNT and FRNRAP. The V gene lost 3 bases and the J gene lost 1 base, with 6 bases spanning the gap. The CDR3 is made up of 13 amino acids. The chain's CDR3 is CASGFTGNTEAFF. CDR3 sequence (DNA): TGTGCTAGTGGTTTCACAGGGAACACTGAAGCTTTCTTT.

DNA for the CDR3: TGTGCCAGCAGCGTTGGGACTGAAGCCTACAATGAGCAGTTCTTC. Amino acids: CASSVGTEAYNEQFF. The V call is TRBV9, the J call TRBJ2-1; tentative D call: TRBD2 (6 bases). In germline, CDR1 is SGDLS, CDR2 YYNGEE. This CDR3 region has 15 residues. V shed 2 bases and J shed 2 bases, with 11 bases lying between them.

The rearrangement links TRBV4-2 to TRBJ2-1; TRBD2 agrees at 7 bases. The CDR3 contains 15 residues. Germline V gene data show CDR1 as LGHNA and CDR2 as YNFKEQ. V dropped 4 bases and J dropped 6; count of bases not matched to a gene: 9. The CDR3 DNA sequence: TGTGCCAGCAGCCCTCAAGGACTAGAGACCAATGAGCAGTTCTTC. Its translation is CASSPQGLETNEQFF.

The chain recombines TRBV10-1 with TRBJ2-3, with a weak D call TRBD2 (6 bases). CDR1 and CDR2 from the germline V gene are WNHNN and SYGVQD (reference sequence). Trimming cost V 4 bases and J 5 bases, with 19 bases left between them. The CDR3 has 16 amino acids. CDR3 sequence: CASSGPGLAYGDTQYF. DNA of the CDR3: TGCGCCAGCAGTGGGCCGGGACTGGCCTATGGAGATACGCAGTATTTT.

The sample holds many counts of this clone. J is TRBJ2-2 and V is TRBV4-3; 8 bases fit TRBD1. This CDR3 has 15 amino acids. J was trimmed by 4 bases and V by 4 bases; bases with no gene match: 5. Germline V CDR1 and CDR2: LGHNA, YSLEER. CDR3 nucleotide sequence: TGCGCCAGCAGCCCAACAGGGGGTAGCACCGGGGAGCTGTTTTTT. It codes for CASSPTGGSTGELFF.

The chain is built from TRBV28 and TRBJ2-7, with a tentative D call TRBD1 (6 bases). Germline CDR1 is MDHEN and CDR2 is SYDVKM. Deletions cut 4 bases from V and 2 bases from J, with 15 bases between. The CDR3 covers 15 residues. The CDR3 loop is CASSSFRGRAYEQYF. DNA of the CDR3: TGTGCCAGCAGTTCATTCAGGGGACGCGCCTACGAGCAGTACTTC.

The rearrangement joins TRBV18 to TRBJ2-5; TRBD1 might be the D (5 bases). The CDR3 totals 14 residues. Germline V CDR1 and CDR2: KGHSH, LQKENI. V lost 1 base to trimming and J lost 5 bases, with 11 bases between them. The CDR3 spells CASSPLQAAETQYF. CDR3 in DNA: TGTGCCAGCTCACCACTACAGGCCGCGGAGACCCAGTACTTC.

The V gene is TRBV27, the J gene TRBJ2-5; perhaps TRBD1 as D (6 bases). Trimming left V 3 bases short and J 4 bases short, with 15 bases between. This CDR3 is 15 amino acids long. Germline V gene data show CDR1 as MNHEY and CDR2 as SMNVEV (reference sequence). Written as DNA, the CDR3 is TGTGCCAGCAGTTTTCTCCCCCCCAGGGGAGAGACCCAGTACTTC. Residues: CASSFLPPRGETQYF.

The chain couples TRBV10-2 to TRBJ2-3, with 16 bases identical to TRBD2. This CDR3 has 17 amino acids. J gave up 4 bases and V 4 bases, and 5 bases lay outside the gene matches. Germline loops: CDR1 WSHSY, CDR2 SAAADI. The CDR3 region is CASSVGTSGGAPDTQYF. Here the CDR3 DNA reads TGCGCCAGCAGTGTCGGGACTAGCGGGGGGGCCCCAGATACGCAGTATTTT.

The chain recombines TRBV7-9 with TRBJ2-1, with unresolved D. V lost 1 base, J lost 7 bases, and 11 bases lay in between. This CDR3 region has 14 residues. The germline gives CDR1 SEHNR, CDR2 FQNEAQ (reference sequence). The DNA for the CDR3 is TGTGCCAGCAGCTTAGGAGTGCACGAGAATGAGCAGTTCTTC. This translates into CASSLGVHENEQFF.

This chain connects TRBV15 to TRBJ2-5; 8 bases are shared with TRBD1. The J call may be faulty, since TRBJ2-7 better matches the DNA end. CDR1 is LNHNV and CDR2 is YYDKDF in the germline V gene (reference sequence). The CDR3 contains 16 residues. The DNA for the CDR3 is TGTGCCACCAGCAGAGATTGGGAGGACAGGGCCGGCGAGCAGTACTTC. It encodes CATSRDWEDRAGEQYF.

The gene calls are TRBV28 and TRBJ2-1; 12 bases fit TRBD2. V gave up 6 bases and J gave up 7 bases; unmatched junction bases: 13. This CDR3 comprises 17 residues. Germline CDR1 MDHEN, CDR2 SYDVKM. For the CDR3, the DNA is TGTGCCAGCAGCCTCGGACTAGCGGGGTCGAATACAAATGAGCAGTTCTTC. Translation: CASSLGLAGSNTNEQFF.

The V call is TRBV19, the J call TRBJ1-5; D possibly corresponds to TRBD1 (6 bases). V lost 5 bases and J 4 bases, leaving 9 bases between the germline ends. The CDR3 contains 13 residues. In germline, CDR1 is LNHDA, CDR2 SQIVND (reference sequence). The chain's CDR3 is CASSGDKNQPQHF. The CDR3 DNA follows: TGTGCCAGTAGTGGGGACAAAAATCAGCCCCAGCATTTT.

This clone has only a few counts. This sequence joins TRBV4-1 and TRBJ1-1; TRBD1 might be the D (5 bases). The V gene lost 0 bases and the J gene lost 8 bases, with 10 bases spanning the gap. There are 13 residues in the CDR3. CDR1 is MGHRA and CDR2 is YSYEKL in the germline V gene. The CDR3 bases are TGCGCCAGCAGCCAAGATCGCAGGGCCGAAGCTTTCTTT. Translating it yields CASSQDRRAEAFF.

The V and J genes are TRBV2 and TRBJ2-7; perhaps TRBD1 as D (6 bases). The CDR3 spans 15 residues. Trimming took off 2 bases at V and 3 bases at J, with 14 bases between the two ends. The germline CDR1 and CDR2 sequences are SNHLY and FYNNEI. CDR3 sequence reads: CASSERRDIHYEQYF. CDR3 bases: TGTGCCAGCAGTGAAAGACGGGACATCCACTACGAGCAGTACTTC.

CDR3 region: CASFDLAENTEAFF. The CDR3, as DNA: TGTGCCAGCTTCGATCTCGCAGAAAACACTGAAGCTTTCTTT. This sequence joins TRBV5-4 and TRBJ1-1; D remains ambiguous. Germline values: CDR1 SGHNT, CDR2 YYREEE (reference sequence). This CDR3 is built from 14 residues. V was shortened by 7 bases and J by 2 bases, with 15 bases between the two germline ends. Full variable domain (remainder filled in from reference TRBV5-4 and TRBJ1-1): ETGVTQSPTHLIKTRGQQVTLRCSSQSGHNTVSWYQQALGQGPQFIFQYYREEENGRGNFPPRFSGLQFPNYSSELNVNALELDDSALYLCASFDLAENTEAFFGQGTRLTVV.

The CDR3 loop is CASGVQGKNIQYF. In DNA form, the CDR3 reads TGTGCCAGCGGGGTGCAGGGGAAAAACATTCAGTACTTC. The chain combines TRBV6-5 with TRBJ2-4; D perhaps matches TRBD1 (6 bases). The CDR3 consists of 13 residues. In germline, CDR1 is MNHEY, CDR2 SVGAGI. V gave up 8 bases and J gave up 4 bases, with 12 bases separating them.

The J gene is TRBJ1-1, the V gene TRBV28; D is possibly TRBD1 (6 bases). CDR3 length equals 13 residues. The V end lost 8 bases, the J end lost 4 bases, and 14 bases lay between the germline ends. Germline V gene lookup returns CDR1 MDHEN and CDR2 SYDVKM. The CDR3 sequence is CASADPGVTEAFF. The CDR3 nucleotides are TGTGCCAGCGCAGACCCAGGGGTCACTGAAGCTTTCTTT.

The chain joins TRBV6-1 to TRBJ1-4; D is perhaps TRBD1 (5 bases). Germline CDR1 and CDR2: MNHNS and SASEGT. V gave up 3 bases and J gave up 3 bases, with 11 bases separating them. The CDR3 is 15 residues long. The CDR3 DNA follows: TGTGCCAGCAGTGACCAGGGCCAGTCTAATGAAAAACTGTTTTTT. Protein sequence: CASSDQGQSNEKLFF.